A single sample is the source of the 21 T cell receptor beta chains below, sequenced in a study of blood T cell repertoires in COVID-19. Assay: immunoSEQ multiplex PCR; the TCRdb copy retains only in-frame clones and omits some. The sample lists some 110,000 clones, 82% occurring once. The sequenced sample consisted of peripheral blood. These receptors were taken from a man aged 55-75 years with acute or convalescent COVID-19.

This clone was found a few times. This chain links TRBV4-3 with TRBJ1-5; no clear D. The CDR3 has 13 residues. V gave up 0 bases and J gave up 5 bases, with 5 bases separating them. In germline, CDR1 is LGHNA, CDR2 YSLEER. In DNA form, the CDR3 reads TGCGCCAGCAGCCAAGAGTCGGATCAGCCCCAGCATTTT. Protein product: CASSQESDQPQHF.

The rearrangement links TRBV4-1 to TRBJ1-1; 7 bases are shared with TRBD1. V dropped 4 bases and J dropped 5; count of bases not matched to a gene: 7. The V gene's germline CDR1 is MGHRA and CDR2 YSYEKL. The CDR3 runs to 14 residues. As DNA, the CDR3 is TGCGCCAGCAGCCCACAGGGGATGGAAACTGAAGCTTTCTTT. It specifies CASSPQGMETEAFF.

The chain recombines TRBV9 with TRBJ2-7, with D perhaps matching TRBD1 (6 bases). Per the germline V gene, CDR1 is SGDLS and CDR2 is YYNGEE. The CDR3 has 14 amino acids. V was pared by 3 bases and J by 6 bases, with 16 bases between. The CDR3 loop is CASSAQQARGEQYF. CDR3 sequence (DNA): TGTGCCAGCAGCGCCCAACAGGCCAGGGGCGAGCAGTACTTC.

This clone was seen a handful of times. The V call is TRBV2, the J call TRBJ2-2; D gene ambiguous. Trimming took off 9 bases at V and 6 bases at J, with 14 bases between the two ends. The germline V gene has CDR1 SNHLY and CDR2 FYNNEI. This CDR3 contains 13 residues. The CDR3 sequence is CASTTRGSGELFF. The CDR3 nucleotides are TGTGCCAGTACTACCCGTGGGTCCGGGGAGCTGTTTTTT.

The rearrangement uses TRBV5-1 and TRBJ1-2; 12 nucleotides agree with TRBD1. Germline trimming cut 6 bases from V and 7 bases from J; bases unmatched to any gene: 16. This CDR3 contains 17 residues. The germline V gene encodes CDR1 SGHRS and CDR2 YFSETQ. The CDR3 reads CASNPEGTGGAYRGYTF. DNA of the CDR3: TGCGCCAGCAACCCGGAGGGGACAGGGGGCGCGTATCGTGGCTACACCTTC.

V usage is TRBV7-9 and J usage is TRBJ1-1, with 7 bases that match TRBD1. The germline gives CDR1 SEHNR, CDR2 FQNEAQ (reference sequence). V dropped 5 bases and J dropped 0; count of bases not matched to a gene: 3. The CDR3 runs 14 residues. Here the CDR3 reads CASSETGMNTEAFF. The CDR3 bases are TGTGCCAGCAGCGAGACAGGGATGAACACTGAAGCTTTCTTT.

The V call is TRBV28, the J call TRBJ2-3, with 9 positions matching TRBD2. This CDR3 spans 15 amino acids. Germline lookup yields CDR1 MDHEN and CDR2 SYDVKM. V lost 2 bases, J lost 2 bases, and 2 bases stayed unmatched. CDR3 region: CASSLAGGLTDTQYF. DNA of the CDR3: TGTGCCAGCAGTTTAGCGGGAGGGCTCACAGATACGCAGTATTTT.

J is TRBJ2-3 and V is TRBV5-1; D unresolved. This CDR3 region has 16 residues. Germline loops: CDR1 SGHRS, CDR2 YFSETQ. Trimming left V 0 bases short and J 1 base short, with 12 bases between. CDR3 loop: CASSLEGGPRTDTQYF. CDR3 DNA: TGCGCCAGCAGCTTGGAAGGCGGTCCCCGCACAGATACGCAGTATTTT.

The gene calls are TRBV28 and TRBJ1-4; D gene unclear. V lost 7 bases to trimming and J lost 1 base, with 16 bases between them. Germline loops: CDR1 MDHEN, CDR2 SYDVKM. The CDR3 is 16 residues long. DNA for the CDR3: TGTGCCAGCATCCAAGGTAGCCGCCGAACTAATGAAAAACTGTTTTTT. Translated: CASIQGSRRTNEKLFF. The whole variable domain, remainder taken from reference TRBV28 and TRBJ1-4, is DVKVTQSSRYLVKRTGEKVFLECVQDMDHENMFWYRQDPGLGLRLIYFSYDVKMKEKGDIPEGYSVSREKKERFSLILESASTNQTSMYLCASIQGSRRTNEKLFFGSGTQLSVL.

The rearrangement links TRBV6-5 to TRBJ1-1, with 12 bases identical to TRBD1. Germline trimming cut 2 bases from V and 9 bases from J; bases unmatched to any gene: 4. From germline, CDR1 is MNHEY and CDR2 SVGAGI. The CDR3 has 14 residues. CDR3 sequence reads: CASSYPGTGGKAFF. The CDR3 coding sequence is TGTGCCAGCAGTTACCCAGGGACAGGGGGCAAAGCTTTCTTT.

This clone was observed a few times. The chain links TRBV2 to TRBJ1-6, with D hard to call. Germline loops: CDR1 SNHLY, CDR2 FYNNEI. This CDR3 spans 12 amino acids. Trimming stripped 5 bases from V and 13 bases from J, with 12 bases between. CDR3 DNA sequence: TGTGCCAGCAGTTCTTCCGGGAGCCCCCTCCACTTT. Translating gives CASSSSGSPLHF.

This chain uses TRBV18 with TRBJ1-5; weak D call: TRBD1 (5 bases). Germline CDR1 KGHSH, CDR2 LQKENI. V dropped 2 bases and J dropped 1 base, with 12 bases sitting between them. CDR3 length: 16 amino acids. The CDR3 here is CASSPWGGESNQPQHF. Here the CDR3 DNA reads TGTGCCAGCTCACCATGGGGAGGGGAAAGCAATCAGCCCCAGCATTTT.

The rearrangement uses TRBV2 and TRBJ1-1; TRBD1 agrees at 7 bases. The junction had 9 bases not matched to a gene; V was cut back by 4 bases and J by 4 bases. The germline gives CDR1 SNHLY, CDR2 FYNNEI. This CDR3 is built from 15 residues. CDR3 in DNA: TGTGCCAGCAGTGCGGTCACAGGGGTTTCCACTGAAGCTTTCTTT. It codes for CASSAVTGVSTEAFF.

The V and J genes are TRBV7-2 and TRBJ2-5, with TRBD2 as a possible D gene (7 bases). The germline CDR1 and CDR2 sequences are SGHTA and FQGNSA. The CDR3 length is 13 residues. V lost 5 bases, J lost 5 bases, and 12 bases lay in between. The DNA for the CDR3 is TGTGCCAGCAGCCCGGGGGGCCCGGAGACCCAGTACTTC. It is translated as CASSPGGPETQYF.

The rearrangement joins TRBV7-2 to TRBJ2-5; D might be TRBD1 (5 bases). The CDR3 spans 11 residues. CDR1 and CDR2 (germline): SGHTA, FQGNSA. V dropped 3 bases and J dropped 7 bases, with 6 bases sitting between them. CDR3 sequence reads: CASSFRGTQYF. The CDR3 DNA reads TGTGCCAGCAGCTTTAGGGGGACCCAGTACTTC.

This clone has only one observation. This sequence joins TRBV30 and TRBJ1-5; maybe TRBD1 (5 bases). V lost 0 bases to trimming and J lost 0 bases, with 21 bases between them. CDR3 length: 19 residues. Germline V lookup: CDR1 GTSNPN, CDR2 SVGIG (reference sequence). In DNA, the CDR3 is TGTGCCTGGAGTGTACCTGGGCAGGGTCGCCCATATAGCAATCAGCCCCAGCATTTT. The encoded protein is CAWSVPGQGRPYSNQPQHF.

The chain combines TRBV2 with TRBJ2-1; a weak D match, TRBD2 (6 bases). Trimming removed 4 bases from V and 1 base from J, with 8 bases in between. The CDR3 covers 14 residues. Per germline, CDR1 SNHLY and CDR2 FYNNEI. The CDR3 DNA reads TGTGCCAGCAGTGCCGCGGGGTCCTACAATGAGCAGTTCTTC. Its protein is CASSAAGSYNEQFF.

This clone was found once. The chain links TRBV7-8 to TRBJ1-2; 7 nucleotides align to TRBD1. The CDR3 sequence is 14 residues long. Germline V CDR1 and CDR2: SGHVS, FQNEAQ. After removal of 3 bases from V and 3 bases from J, the junction contained 4 bases not matched to a gene. Here the CDR3 reads CASSLRQGDYGYTF. For the CDR3, the DNA is TGTGCCAGCAGCTTGAGACAGGGAGACTATGGCTACACCTTC.

The chain couples TRBV7-3 to TRBJ1-2, with 8 bases that match TRBD1. This CDR3 is built from 14 residues. Trimming took 5 bases from V and 7 from J; bases not matched to a gene: 9. Germline V gene lookup returns CDR1 SGHTA and CDR2 FQGTGA. CDR3 in amino acids: CASSPGGVASGYTF. In DNA form, the CDR3 reads TGTGCCAGCAGCCCAGGGGGCGTAGCGTCTGGCTACACCTTC. The full variable domain, in which reference TRBV7-3 and TRBJ1-2 provide the parts outside the CDR3, is GAGVSQTPSNKVTEKGKYVELRCDPISGHTALYWYRQSLGQGPEFLIYFQGTGAADDSGLPNDRFFAVRPEGSVSTLKIQRTERGDSAVYLCASSPGGVASGYTFGSGTRLTVV.

This clone was counted a single time. The V gene is TRBV7-3, the J gene TRBJ2-1, with D possibly TRBD1 on 5 matching bases. Trimming took 5 bases from V and 3 from J, leaving 14 bases between them. This CDR3 is 15 amino acids long. Germline lookup yields CDR1 SGHTA and CDR2 FQGTGA. Here the CDR3 reads CASSPDPRVYNEQFF. The CDR3 nucleotides are TGTGCCAGCAGCCCTGACCCCAGGGTCTACAATGAGCAGTTCTTC.

The chain recombines TRBV5-1 with TRBJ2-7; a possible D gene is TRBD2 (5 bases). V was clipped by 0 bases and J by 0 bases, with 10 bases between them. Per the germline V gene, CDR1 is SGHRS and CDR2 is YFSETQ. This CDR3 has 15 residues. As DNA, the CDR3 is TGCGCCAGCAGCTTGGGGACTCAGAGCTCCTACGAGCAGTACTTC. Its protein is CASSLGTQSSYEQYF.